This T cell receptor beta chain was captured by sequencing in a study of cytomegalovirus exposure and HLA in healthy donors. Turning to the study itself: The roughly 110 validation repertoires were produced on the same platform as the approximately 620 repertoires of the first cohort. This was reported in a later analysis. Findings of the study overall: The study labeled approximately 150 TCR beta chains cytomegalovirus-associated.

Per the germline V gene, CDR1 is MNHEY and CDR2 is SMNVEV (reference sequence). The CDR3 contains 17 residues. V was pared by 0 bases and J by 0 bases, with 14 bases between. A roughly 130-subject validation cohort, separate from the roughly 670-subject first cohort, supplied the donors. This clone was detected only a few times. Its specificity is unknown. Here immunoSEQ multiplex PCR was the method, and the copy in TCRdb shows in-frame clones only, minus some. The table has under 95,000 clones, roughly 94% seen once. The chain links TRBV27 to TRBJ1-2; the D gene is possibly TRBD1 (6 bases). This TCR derives from a woman younger than 35 in good health and CMV-seropositive. The sequenced sample consisted of PBMCs. The CDR3 DNA is TGTGCCAGCAGTTTATCATCCTACAGGGTCCCTAACTATGGCTACACCTTC. Amino acid sequence: CASSLSSYRVPNYGYTF.